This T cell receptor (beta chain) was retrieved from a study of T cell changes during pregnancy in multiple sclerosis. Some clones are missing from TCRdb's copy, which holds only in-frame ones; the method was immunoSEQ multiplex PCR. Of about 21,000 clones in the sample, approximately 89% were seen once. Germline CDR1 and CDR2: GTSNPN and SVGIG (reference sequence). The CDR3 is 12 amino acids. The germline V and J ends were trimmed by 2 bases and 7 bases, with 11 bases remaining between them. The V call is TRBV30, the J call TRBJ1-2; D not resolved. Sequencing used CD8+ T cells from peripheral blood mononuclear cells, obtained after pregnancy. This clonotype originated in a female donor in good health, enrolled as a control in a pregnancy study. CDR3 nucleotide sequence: TGTGCCTGGAGTCAAAACAGCGGTGGCTACACCTTC. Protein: CAWSQNSGGYTF.